This T cell receptor beta chain was identified in a study of T cell repertoires in cytomegalovirus infection. Study overall: The authors used CMV epitopes that were HLA-C-restricted (recently identified) and HLA-B-restricted (well studied). Through public TCR beta signatures, both CMV infection and matching HLA type were indicated. Findings and limits, study-wide: Summed public TCR beta family frequency identified CMV carriers bearing the relevant HLA. CMV-specific TCR beta clonotypes restricted by HLA-C were the ones dominating the ex vivo response.

This clonotype has only a few counts. The antigen remains undetermined. MiXCR was run by TCRdb on the reads, yielding one entry per CDR3 protein. The sample yields about 570,000 distinct CDR3 sequences, roughly 42% seen once. CDR3 length: 13 amino acids. Germline CDR1 and CDR2: SGHDT and YYEEEE. Trimming took off 5 bases at V and 9 bases at J, with 15 bases between the two ends. The rearrangement links TRBV5-6 to TRBJ1-5, with D perhaps TRBD1 (5 bases). This TCR was recovered from a human donor in good health (CMV status not recorded). Some clones in this sample may be carry-over from other donors' samples. The input for sequencing was cultured PBMCs, taken from culture after CMV antigen stimulation. Here the CDR3 reads CASSFTGGRPQHF. The CDR3 bases are TGTGCCAGCAGTTTCACTGGGGGTAGGCCCCAGCATTTT.